The 13 T cell receptor beta chains given below trace back to one sample, sequenced in a study of cytomegalovirus exposure and HLA in healthy donors. In the PCR, 60 Vbeta and 13 Jbeta primers were used. Using immunoSEQ multiplex PCR, the repertoire was profiled, and TCRdb retains in-frame clones only, with some absent. Among around 150,000 clones listed, approximately 8.9% were seen once. Sequencing was done on a sample of PBMCs. These receptors originate from a middle-aged woman in good health and CMV-seropositive.

This clone was observed a handful of times. This chain joins TRBV29-1 and TRBJ2-2, with a tentative D call TRBD1 (5 bases). This CDR3 has 14 residues. Germline V gives CDR1 SQVTM, CDR2 ANQGSEA. With 6 bases removed from V and 1 base from J, the gap between germline ends came to 12 bases. CDR3 nucleotide sequence: TGCAGCGTCAACCAAGACAGGAACACCGGGGAGCTGTTTTTT. Residues: CSVNQDRNTGELFF.

This clone was detected only once. V is TRBV7-2 and J is TRBJ1-2, with D possibly TRBD1 on 5 matching bases. Germline-derived CDR1 and CDR2 are SGHTA and FQGNSA. The V end was cut by 3 bases, the J end by 7 bases, with 12 bases between. The CDR3 has 13 residues. The CDR3 region has the DNA TGTGCCAGCAGCTTTTTGTACGGGGGTGGCTACACCTTC. Translation gives CASSFLYGGGYTF.

This clone was counted a few times. This rearrangement joins TRBV19 to TRBJ2-6; D is perhaps TRBD2 (7 bases). The V and J ends lost 7 bases and 4 bases respectively, with 17 bases between them. CDR3 length equals 16 residues. Looked up from germline, CDR1 is LNHDA and CDR2 is SQIVND (reference sequence). The CDR3 nucleotides are TGTGCCAGTACCCCTAGAGGGGGGGTCGGGGCCAACGTCCTGACTTTC. Its protein is CASTPRGGVGANVLTF.

The chain joins TRBV28 to TRBJ1-1; D is undetermined. Germline assignment: CDR1 MDHEN and CDR2 SYDVKM. V was clipped by 6 bases and J by 1 base, with 9 bases between them. This CDR3 spans 13 amino acids. In nucleotides, the CDR3 is TGTGCCAGCAGATCGGGTCGGAACACTGAAGCTTTCTTT. Its protein is CASRSGRNTEAFF.

The CDR3 protein is CASNQGADEKLFF. The CDR3, as DNA: TGTGCCAGCAATCAGGGGGCTGATGAAAAACTGTTTTTT. The rearrangement uses TRBV2 and TRBJ1-4, with TRBD1 matching 8 bases. The CDR3 runs 13 residues. V shed 7 bases and J 6 bases; nucleotides not matched to a gene: 4. CDR1 is SNHLY, CDR2 FYNNEI, per germline. The entire variable domain, with the rest obtained from reference TRBV2 and TRBJ1-4, is as follows: EPEVTQTPSHQVTQMGQEVILRCVPISNHLYFYWYRQILGQKVEFLVSFYNNEISEKSEIFDDQFSVERPDGSNFTLKIRSTKLEDSAMYFCASNQGADEKLFFGSGTQLSVL.

This clone was observed a few times. The chain is built from TRBV12-5 and TRBJ2-7; D may be TRBD2 (6 bases). Trimming removed 3 bases from V and 0 bases from J, with 15 bases in between. CDR1 and CDR2 from the germline V gene are LGHNT and FRNRAP. This CDR3 is 16 amino acids long. In DNA form, the CDR3 reads TGTGCTAGTGGTTTCTGGCGGGGCTCCAGCTCCTACGAGCAGTACTTC. The encoded protein is CASGFWRGSSSYEQYF.

J is TRBJ1-6 and V is TRBV21-1; the tabulated D call, TRBD1, remains unverified against the DNA. TRBV21-1 is a documented pseudogene. There are 16 residues in the CDR3. The CDR3 spells CASSKGGGQGGSPLHF. The CDR3 nucleotides are TGTGCCAGCAGCAAAGGAGGGGGACAGGGGGGATCACCCCTCCACTTT.

The rearrangement links TRBV29-1 to TRBJ1-5; D is possibly TRBD1 (6 bases). Trimming pared 8 bases from V and 5 bases from J, leaving 22 bases between. The V gene's germline CDR1 is SQVTM and CDR2 ANQGSEA. The CDR3 consists of 15 residues. As DNA, the CDR3 is TGCAGCCCTGCCCCCCACAGGGCCGGGCATCAGCCCCAGCATTTT. It codes for CSPAPHRAGHQPQHF.

This clone was counted only a few times. The gene calls are TRBV7-2 and TRBJ1-2; 7 positions match TRBD1. The CDR3 contains 13 residues. The germline V gene encodes CDR1 SGHTA and CDR2 FQGNSA. The V segment lost 5 bases and the J segment 8 bases; nucleotides outside the gene matches: 8. The CDR3 DNA reads TGTGCCAGCAGCCTGAACAGGGGTGGGGGCTACACCTTC. Translated, it gives CASSLNRGGGYTF.

This clone was counted only a few times. The chain carries TRBV19 and TRBJ2-1; weak D call: TRBD2 (5 bases). The CDR3 is 13 residues long. CDR1 and CDR2 (germline): LNHDA, SQIVND (reference sequence). Trimming removed 2 bases from V and 6 bases from J, with 8 bases in between. CDR3: CASSITGSNEQFF. In nucleotides, the CDR3 is TGTGCCAGTAGTATAACGGGAAGCAATGAGCAGTTCTTC. The full variable domain, rest sourced from reference TRBV19 and TRBJ2-1, is DGGITQSPKYLFRKEGQNVTLSCEQNLNHDAMYWYRQDPGQGLRLIYYSQIVNDFQKGDIAEGYSVSREKKESFPLTVTSAQKNPTAFYLCASSITGSNEQFFGPGTRLTVL.

This clone was seen a few times. The CDR3 region has the DNA TGTGCCAGCAGTTCCCTCGGGGACACCATATATTTT. The encoded protein is CASSSLGDTIYF. This chain links TRBV7-8 with TRBJ1-3; D not resolved. The CDR3 consists of 12 residues. Germline loops: CDR1 SGHVS, CDR2 FQNEAQ. Trimming stripped 6 bases from V and 8 bases from J, with 11 bases between.

This chain connects TRBV7-2 to TRBJ2-7, with TRBD1 matching over 7 bases. Germline assignment: CDR1 SGHTA and CDR2 FQGNSA. The junction had 7 bases not matched to a gene; V was cut back by 5 bases and J by 3 bases. The CDR3 has 14 residues. The CDR3 DNA sequence: TGTGCCAGCAGCCCGACAGGGAATCACTACGAGCAGTACTTC. Amino acids: CASSPTGNHYEQYF.

The V call is TRBV5-1, the J call TRBJ2-5; D not resolved. Deletions cut 4 bases from V and 5 bases from J, with 9 bases between. The CDR3 is made up of 12 amino acids. Germline assignment: CDR1 SGHRS and CDR2 YFSETQ. CDR3 protein: CASSVDLETQYF. As DNA, the CDR3 is TGCGCCAGCAGCGTTGACTTGGAGACCCAGTACTTC.